A selection of T cell receptor beta chains follows, all from one sample in a study of T-cell memory formation after mild COVID-19. One entry per CDR3 protein results from TCRdb running MiXCR on the 5' RACE reads. The repertoire consists of about 350,000 distinct CDR3 sequences, with roughly an eighth occurring once and the leading ten covering 22%. Material: PBMCs or a T cell subset sorted from them (not recorded which). These receptors all stem from a man aged 18 to 29 who had mild COVID-19 (a few samples of this study predate the infection). Cell type and time point are not known. CDR3s include the opening cysteine and the closing phenylalanine or tryptophan. A D gene is named only where the DNA matches it firmly. Clone size appears in some rows only: once, few, many, or a class for an expanded clone.

v_gene: TRBV10-3
d_gene: NA
abundance: few
j_gene: TRBJ2-7
CDR3nt: TGTGCCGCGGGGCACTCCTACGAGCAGTACTTC
CDR3aa: CAAGHSYEQYF

v_gene: TRBV5-1
d_gene: TRBD1
abundance: NA
j_gene: TRBJ2-3
CDR3nt: TGCGCCAGCATCGCGGGACAGGGTGGCACAGATACGCAGTATTTT
CDR3aa: CASIAGQGGTDTQYF

v_gene: TRBV2
d_gene: NA
abundance: few
j_gene: TRBJ2-3
CDR3nt: TGTGCCAGCAGCGATCCACTAGCCGATAGCACAGATACGCAGTATTTT
CDR3aa: CASSDPLADSTDTQYF

v_gene: TRBV29-1
d_gene: NA
abundance: NA
j_gene: TRBJ1-5
CDR3nt: TGCAGCGTGCTCCGGGACCCGAATCAGCCCCAGCATTTT
CDR3aa: CSVLRDPNQPQHF

v_gene: TRBV7-9
d_gene: NA
abundance: NA
j_gene: TRBJ2-2
CDR3nt: TGTGCCAGCAGCTTACGAGGGGACGGGGAGCTGTTTTTT
CDR3aa: CASSLRGDGELFF

v_gene: TRBV5-1
d_gene: NA
abundance: many
j_gene: TRBJ2-5
CDR3nt: TGCGCCAGCAGCTCGGGACACGGACAAGAGACCCAGTACTTC
CDR3aa: CASSSGHGQETQYF

v_gene: TRBV21-1
d_gene: NA
abundance: NA
j_gene: TRBJ2-7
CDR3nt: TGTGCCACCGGGGCGAAGCAGTACTTC
CDR3aa: CATGAKQYF

v_gene: TRBV29-1
d_gene: NA
abundance: few
j_gene: TRBJ2-2
CDR3nt: TGCAGCGTTGGAGCTGCGCGTAACACCGGGGAGCTGTTTTTT
CDR3aa: CSVGAARNTGELFF

v_gene: TRBV5-1
d_gene: TRBD1
abundance: few
j_gene: TRBJ1-1
CDR3nt: TGCGCCAGCAGCTTGCGAGGGACAGGGGTGCGGAAAATGAACACTGAAGCTTTCTTT
CDR3aa: CASSLRGTGVRKMNTEAFF

v_gene: TRBV5-1
d_gene: TRBD2
abundance: NA
j_gene: TRBJ2-3
CDR3nt: TGCGCCAGCAGCCCGGGACTAGCGGGGGACACAGATACGCAGTATTTT
CDR3aa: CASSPGLAGDTDTQYF

v_gene: TRBV5-1
d_gene: NA
abundance: NA
j_gene: TRBJ1-1
CDR3nt: TGCGCCAGCAGCTGGACGCGGGACTCTGGCTCTGAAGCTTTCTTT
CDR3aa: CASSWTRDSGSEAFF

v_gene: TRBV19
d_gene: NA
abundance: NA
j_gene: TRBJ2-1
CDR3nt: TGTGCCAGTGGGGGAGGAACGGGTTACAATGAGCAGTTCTTC
CDR3aa: CASGGGTGYNEQFF

v_gene: TRBV12-3/TRBV12-4
d_gene: TRBD1
abundance: NA
j_gene: TRBJ1-5
CDR3nt: TGTGCCAGCAGTCCCCCGGCAGGGGGATTCAATCAGCCCCAGCATTTT
CDR3aa: CASSPPAGGFNQPQHF

v_gene: TRBV7-2
d_gene: NA
abundance: NA
j_gene: TRBJ2-1
CDR3nt: TGTGCCAGCAGCTCCGAACCTGGGGGCTCCTACAATGAGCAGTTCTTC
CDR3aa: CASSSEPGGSYNEQFF

v_gene: TRBV9
d_gene: NA
abundance: many
j_gene: TRBJ2-2
CDR3nt: TGTGCCAGCAGCGTAGGGACCAACACCGGGGAGCTGTTTTTT
CDR3aa: CASSVGTNTGELFF

v_gene: TRBV7-8
d_gene: NA
abundance: few
j_gene: TRBJ1-4
CDR3nt: TGTGCCAGCACCTGGCGGGCGGCAACTAATGAAAAACTGTTTTTT
CDR3aa: CASTWRAATNEKLFF

v_gene: TRBV4-3
d_gene: NA
abundance: many
j_gene: TRBJ2-1
CDR3nt: TGCGCCAGCAGCCAGATGTCGGGGTCAGTGGCGCAGTTCTTC
CDR3aa: CASSQMSGSVAQFF

v_gene: TRBV6-2/TRBV6-3
d_gene: TRBD1
abundance: few
j_gene: TRBJ1-6
CDR3nt: TGTGCCAGCAGTTACGAAAGGCTACAGGGGGCGCGGAATTCACCCCTCCACTTT
CDR3aa: CASSYERLQGARNSPLHF

v_gene: TRBV12-3/TRBV12-4
d_gene: NA
abundance: NA
j_gene: TRBJ2-2
CDR3nt: TGTGCCAGCAGACAGGGCCTCACCGGGGAGCTGTTTTTT
CDR3aa: CASRQGLTGELFF

v_gene: TRBV20-1
d_gene: TRBD1
abundance: NA
j_gene: TRBJ1-5
CDR3nt: TGCAGTGCTCAGGCAGGGGGCGGACAGCCCCAGCATTTT
CDR3aa: CSAQAGGGQPQHF

v_gene: TRBV7-6
d_gene: NA
abundance: NA
j_gene: TRBJ1-3
CDR3nt: TGTGCCAGCAGCTCCAATGTACTCAGACGTGGAAACACCATATATTTT
CDR3aa: CASSSNVLRRGNTIYF

v_gene: TRBV7-9
d_gene: NA
abundance: few
j_gene: TRBJ1-5
CDR3nt: TGTGCCAGCAGCTTGTCCTTTAATCAGCCCCAGCATTTT
CDR3aa: CASSLSFNQPQHF

v_gene: TRBV5-1
d_gene: TRBD2
abundance: many
j_gene: TRBJ2-2
CDR3nt: TGCGCCAGCAGCTTCCTAGCGGGGTATTCGAACACCGGGGAGCTGTTTTTT
CDR3aa: CASSFLAGYSNTGELFF

v_gene: TRBV12-3/TRBV12-4
d_gene: NA
abundance: many
j_gene: TRBJ1-1
CDR3nt: TGTGCCAGCAACCTTGGAGACACTGAAGCTTTCTTT
CDR3aa: CASNLGDTEAFF

v_gene: TRBV15
d_gene: NA
abundance: few
j_gene: TRBJ2-6
CDR3nt: TGTGCCACCAGTACAGGGAGCTCTGGGGCCAACGTCCTGACTTTC
CDR3aa: CATSTGSSGANVLTF

v_gene: TRBV28
d_gene: NA
abundance: NA
j_gene: TRBJ2-5
CDR3nt: TGTGCCAGCAGTGGGCGCGACCAAGAGACCCAGTACTTC
CDR3aa: CASSGRDQETQYF

v_gene: TRBV15
d_gene: NA
abundance: few
j_gene: TRBJ2-2
CDR3nt: TGTGCCACCAGCAGAGGGGTTCGGGCCGGGGAGCTGTTTTTT
CDR3aa: CATSRGVRAGELFF

v_gene: TRBV5-4
d_gene: NA
abundance: NA
j_gene: TRBJ2-7
CDR3nt: TGTGCCAGCAGCCCCGGCCCTAGCGCGAACCTCTACGAGCAGTACTTC
CDR3aa: CASSPGPSANLYEQYF

v_gene: TRBV6-2/TRBV6-3
d_gene: TRBD1
abundance: few
j_gene: TRBJ2-7
CDR3nt: TGTGCCAGCAGGGGAGCGCGTTTGGGACAGGGTGTCGACGAGCAGTACTTC
CDR3aa: CASRGARLGQGVDEQYF

v_gene: TRBV7-9
d_gene: TRBD1
abundance: few
j_gene: TRBJ1-2
CDR3nt: TGTGCCAGCAGATCGCACCATTTGGCGGGACAGGGAGACTATGGCTACACCTTC
CDR3aa: CASRSHHLAGQGDYGYTF

v_gene: TRBV7-2
d_gene: TRBD1
abundance: NA
j_gene: TRBJ1-2
CDR3nt: TGTGCCAGCAGCCCACGGGACAGGGACTATGGCTACACCTTC
CDR3aa: CASSPRDRDYGYTF

v_gene: TRBV2
d_gene: NA
abundance: few
j_gene: TRBJ1-3
CDR3nt: TGTGCCAGCAGTGAACAGGGGTTGAGCTCTGGAAACACCATATATTTT
CDR3aa: CASSEQGLSSGNTIYF

v_gene: TRBV12-3/TRBV12-4
d_gene: NA
abundance: NA
j_gene: TRBJ2-2
CDR3nt: TGTGCCACCTCCGAAGGGGCGGGGGCACCGAACACCGGGGAGCTGTTTTTT
CDR3aa: CATSEGAGAPNTGELFF

v_gene: TRBV27
d_gene: NA
abundance: NA
j_gene: TRBJ1-1
CDR3nt: TGTGCCAGCAGTTTTCGCGGGATCCGGAACACTGAAGCTTTCTTT
CDR3aa: CASSFRGIRNTEAFF

v_gene: TRBV14
d_gene: NA
abundance: few
j_gene: TRBJ1-1
CDR3nt: TGTGCCAGCAGCCAAGGAAGAGGATGGGGCACTGAAGCTTTCTTT
CDR3aa: CASSQGRGWGTEAFF

v_gene: TRBV6-5
d_gene: TRBD1
abundance: NA
j_gene: TRBJ2-2
CDR3nt: TGTGCCAGTACTTCCAGGATCGACAGGGGGCACACCGGGGAGCTGTTTTTT
CDR3aa: CASTSRIDRGHTGELFF

v_gene: TRBV5-1
d_gene: TRBD1
abundance: NA
j_gene: TRBJ1-1
CDR3nt: TGCGCCAGCAGCTTGGCTGAGGGGGCGGGTGGCACTGAAGCTTTCTTT
CDR3aa: CASSLAEGAGGTEAFF

v_gene: TRBV2
d_gene: TRBD1
abundance: few
j_gene: TRBJ2-3
CDR3nt: TGTGCCAGCACTGGCCGGGACAGGGCGGATACGCAGTATTTT
CDR3aa: CASTGRDRADTQYF

v_gene: TRBV28
d_gene: TRBD2
abundance: NA
j_gene: TRBJ2-3
CDR3nt: TGTGCCAGCAGTTCTGCACTAGCGGCGAACACAGATACGCAGTATTTT
CDR3aa: CASSSALAANTDTQYF

v_gene: TRBV7-2
d_gene: TRBD1
abundance: few
j_gene: TRBJ1-4
CDR3nt: TGTGCCAGCAGCCCCGCAGGGGGAGGTGAAAAACTGTTTTTT
CDR3aa: CASSPAGGGEKLFF

v_gene: TRBV28
d_gene: NA
abundance: NA
j_gene: TRBJ1-1
CDR3nt: TGTGCCAGCAGTTTTCGGGGTTATGAAGCTTTCTTT
CDR3aa: CASSFRGYEAFF